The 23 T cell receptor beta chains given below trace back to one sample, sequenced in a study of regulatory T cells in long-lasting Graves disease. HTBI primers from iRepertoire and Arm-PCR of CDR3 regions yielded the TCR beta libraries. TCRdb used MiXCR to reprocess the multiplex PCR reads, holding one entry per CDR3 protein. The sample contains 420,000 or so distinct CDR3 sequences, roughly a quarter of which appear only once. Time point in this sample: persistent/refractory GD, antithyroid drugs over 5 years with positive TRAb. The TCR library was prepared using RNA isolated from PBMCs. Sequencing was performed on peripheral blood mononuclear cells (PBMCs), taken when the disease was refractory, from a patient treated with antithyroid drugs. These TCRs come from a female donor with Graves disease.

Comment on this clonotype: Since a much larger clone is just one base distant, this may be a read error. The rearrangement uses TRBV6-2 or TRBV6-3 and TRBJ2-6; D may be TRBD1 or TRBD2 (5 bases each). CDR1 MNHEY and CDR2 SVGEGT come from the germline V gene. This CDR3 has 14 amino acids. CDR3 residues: CASSEEGGANVPTF. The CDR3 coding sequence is TGTGCCAGCAGTGAAGAGGGTGGGGCCAACGTCCCGACTTTC.

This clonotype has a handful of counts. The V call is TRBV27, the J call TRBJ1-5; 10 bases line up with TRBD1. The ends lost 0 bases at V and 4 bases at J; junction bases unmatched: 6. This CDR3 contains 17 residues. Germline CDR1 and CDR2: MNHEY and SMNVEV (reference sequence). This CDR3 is CASSLSGGTGVNQPQHF. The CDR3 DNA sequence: TGTGCCAGCAGTTTATCGGGAGGGACAGGGGTTAATCAGCCCCAGCATTTT.

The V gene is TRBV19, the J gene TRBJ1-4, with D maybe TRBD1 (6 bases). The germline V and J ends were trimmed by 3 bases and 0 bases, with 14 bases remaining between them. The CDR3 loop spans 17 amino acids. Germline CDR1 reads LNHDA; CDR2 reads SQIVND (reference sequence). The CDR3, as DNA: TGTGCCAGTAGTATCGGAGACAGGAAAGCAACTAATGAAAAACTGTTTTTT. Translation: CASSIGDRKATNEKLFF.

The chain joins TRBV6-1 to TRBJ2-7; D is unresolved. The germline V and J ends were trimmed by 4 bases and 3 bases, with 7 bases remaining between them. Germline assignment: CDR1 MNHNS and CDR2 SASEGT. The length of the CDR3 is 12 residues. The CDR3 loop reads CASSVTFYEQYF. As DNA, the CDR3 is TGTGCCAGCAGTGTCACTTTCTACGAGCAGTACTTC.

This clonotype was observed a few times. The CDR3 protein is CASSPRTSGSFDNEQFF. The CDR3 coding sequence is TGTGCCAGCAGTCCCCGGACTAGCGGGAGTTTCGACAATGAGCAGTTCTTC. The chain uses TRBV6-1 and TRBJ2-1, with 13 bases lining up with TRBD2. Germline CDR1 is MNHNS and CDR2 is SASEGT. Trimming at V came to 5 bases and at J to 5 bases, leaving 9 bases not matched to a gene. The CDR3 has 17 residues.

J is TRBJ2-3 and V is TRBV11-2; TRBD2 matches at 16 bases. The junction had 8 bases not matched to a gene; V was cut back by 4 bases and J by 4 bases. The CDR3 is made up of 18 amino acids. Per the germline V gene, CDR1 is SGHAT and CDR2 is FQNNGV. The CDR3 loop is CASSYGTSGRAGADTQYF. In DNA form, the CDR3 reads TGTGCCAGCAGCTACGGGACTAGCGGGAGGGCAGGCGCAGATACGCAGTATTTT.

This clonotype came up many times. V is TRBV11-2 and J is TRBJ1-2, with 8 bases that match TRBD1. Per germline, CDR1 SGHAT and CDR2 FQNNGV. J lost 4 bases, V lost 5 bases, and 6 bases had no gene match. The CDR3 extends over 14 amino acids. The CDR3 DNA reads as TGTGCCAGCAGCCCCGGACAGGGCATCTATGGCTACACCTTC. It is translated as CASSPGQGIYGYTF.

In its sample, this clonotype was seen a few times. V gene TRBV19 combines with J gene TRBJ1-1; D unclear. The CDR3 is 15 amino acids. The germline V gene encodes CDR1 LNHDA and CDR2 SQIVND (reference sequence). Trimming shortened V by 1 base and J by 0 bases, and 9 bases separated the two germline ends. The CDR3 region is CASSIVWELNTEAFF. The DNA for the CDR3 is TGTGCCAGTAGTATAGTGTGGGAATTGAACACTGAAGCTTTCTTT.

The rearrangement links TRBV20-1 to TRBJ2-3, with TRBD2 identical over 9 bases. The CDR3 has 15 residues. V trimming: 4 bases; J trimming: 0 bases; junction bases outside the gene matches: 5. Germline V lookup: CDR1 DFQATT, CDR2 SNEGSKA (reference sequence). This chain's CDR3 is CSATRTSVSTDTQYF. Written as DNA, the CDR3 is TGCAGTGCTACCCGGACTAGCGTAAGCACAGATACGCAGTATTTT.

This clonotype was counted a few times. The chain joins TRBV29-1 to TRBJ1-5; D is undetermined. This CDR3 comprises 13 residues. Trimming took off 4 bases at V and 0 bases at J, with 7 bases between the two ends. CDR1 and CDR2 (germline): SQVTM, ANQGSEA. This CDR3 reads CSVAENSNQPQHF. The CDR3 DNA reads TGCAGCGTTGCGGAAAATAGCAATCAGCCCCAGCATTTT.

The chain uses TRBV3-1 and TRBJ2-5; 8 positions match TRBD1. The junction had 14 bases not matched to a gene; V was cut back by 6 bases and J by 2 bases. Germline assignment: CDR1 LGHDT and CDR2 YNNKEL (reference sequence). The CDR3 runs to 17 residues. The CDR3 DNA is TGTGCCAGCAGTGGTACGGACGGACAGGGTGGACAAGAGACCCAGTACTTC. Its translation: CASSGTDGQGGQETQYF.

This CDR3 reads CASSIQGADETQYF. DNA for the CDR3: TGCGCCAGCAGCATACAGGGGGCGGATGAGACCCAGTACTTC. The genes are TRBV5-1 and TRBJ2-5, with 9 bases that match TRBD1. After removal of 4 bases from V and 5 bases from J, the junction contained 6 bases not matched to a gene. The CDR3 length is 14 residues. CDR1 is SGHRS and CDR2 is YFSETQ in the germline V gene.

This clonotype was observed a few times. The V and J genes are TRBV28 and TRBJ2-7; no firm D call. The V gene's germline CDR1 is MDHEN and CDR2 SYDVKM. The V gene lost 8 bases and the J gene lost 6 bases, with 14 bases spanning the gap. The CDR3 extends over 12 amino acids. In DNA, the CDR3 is TGTGCCAGCGCCGATAGTATTTCCGAGCAGTACTTC. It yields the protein CASADSISEQYF.

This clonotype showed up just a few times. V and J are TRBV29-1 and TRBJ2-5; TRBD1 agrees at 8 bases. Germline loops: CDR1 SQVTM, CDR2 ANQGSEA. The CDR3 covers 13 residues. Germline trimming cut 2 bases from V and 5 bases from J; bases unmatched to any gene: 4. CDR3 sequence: CSVEPGGGETQYF. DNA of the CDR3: TGCAGCGTTGAACCAGGGGGCGGGGAGACCCAGTACTTC.

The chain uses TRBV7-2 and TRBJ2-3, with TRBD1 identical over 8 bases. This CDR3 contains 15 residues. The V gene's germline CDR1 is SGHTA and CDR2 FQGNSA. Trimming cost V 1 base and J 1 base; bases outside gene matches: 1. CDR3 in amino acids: CASSLGRGRTDTQYF. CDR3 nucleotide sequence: TGTGCCAGCAGCTTAGGCAGGGGGCGCACAGATACGCAGTATTTT.

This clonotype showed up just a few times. The CDR3 DNA is TGCGCCAGCAGCCAAGTCGCCGGACTAGCTTCCCGGTTCTTC. Amino acids: CASSQVAGLASRFF. The chain couples TRBV4-1 to TRBJ2-1; 8 nucleotides match TRBD2. The CDR3 sequence is 14 residues long. The ends lost 1 base at V and 15 bases at J; junction bases unmatched: 11. Germline CDR1 MGHRA, CDR2 YSYEKL.

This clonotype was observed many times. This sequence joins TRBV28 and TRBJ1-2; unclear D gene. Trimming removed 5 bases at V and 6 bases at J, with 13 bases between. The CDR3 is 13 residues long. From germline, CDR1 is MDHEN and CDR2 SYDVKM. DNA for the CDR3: TGTGCCAGCAGTCCTCCACCACATAATGGCTACACCTTC. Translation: CASSPPPHNGYTF.

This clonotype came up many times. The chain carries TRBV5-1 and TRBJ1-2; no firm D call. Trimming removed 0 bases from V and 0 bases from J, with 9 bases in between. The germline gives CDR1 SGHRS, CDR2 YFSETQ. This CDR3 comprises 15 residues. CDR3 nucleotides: TGCGCCAGCAGCTTGGGAGACGCCGCTAACTATGGCTACACCTTC. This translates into CASSLGDAANYGYTF. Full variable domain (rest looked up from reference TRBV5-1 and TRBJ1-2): KAGVTQTPRYLIKTRGQQVTLSCSPISGHRSVSWYQQTPGQGLQFLFEYFSETQRNKGNFPGRFSGRQFSNSRSEMNVSTLELGDSALYLCASSLGDAANYGYTFGSGTRLTVV.

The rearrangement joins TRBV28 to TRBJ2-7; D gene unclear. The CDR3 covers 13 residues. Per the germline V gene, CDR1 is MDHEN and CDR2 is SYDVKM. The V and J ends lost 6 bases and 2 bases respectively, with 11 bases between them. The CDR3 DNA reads TGTGCCAGCAGACGACTGGGCCCCTACGAGCAGTACTTC. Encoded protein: CASRRLGPYEQYF.

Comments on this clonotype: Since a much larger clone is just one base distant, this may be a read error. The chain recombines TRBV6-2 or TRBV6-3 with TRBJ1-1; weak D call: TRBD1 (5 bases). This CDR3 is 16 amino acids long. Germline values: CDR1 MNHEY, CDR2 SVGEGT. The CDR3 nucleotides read TGTGCCAGCAGACCCGGGCCGGGGACCATGAACACTGAAGCTCTCTTT. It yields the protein CASRPGPGTMNTEALF.

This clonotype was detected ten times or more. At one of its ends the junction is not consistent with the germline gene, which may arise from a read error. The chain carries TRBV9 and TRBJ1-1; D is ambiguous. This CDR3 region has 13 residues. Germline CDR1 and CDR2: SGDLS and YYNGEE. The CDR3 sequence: CASSLSPNTEAFF. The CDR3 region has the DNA TGCGCCAGCAGCTTGTCACCGAACACTGAAGCTTTCTTT.

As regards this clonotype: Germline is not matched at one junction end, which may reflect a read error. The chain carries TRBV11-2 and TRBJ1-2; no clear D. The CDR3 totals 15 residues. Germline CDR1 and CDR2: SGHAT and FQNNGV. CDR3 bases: TGTGCCAGCAGCCCGTGGCCGAAAGGAACCTATGACTACACCTTC. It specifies CASSPWPKGTYDYTF.

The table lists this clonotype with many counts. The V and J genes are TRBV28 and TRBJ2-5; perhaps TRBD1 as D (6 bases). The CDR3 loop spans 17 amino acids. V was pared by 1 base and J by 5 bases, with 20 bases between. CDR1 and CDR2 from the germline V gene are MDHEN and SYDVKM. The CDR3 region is CASSLSSGMRGSETQYF. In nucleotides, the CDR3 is TGTGCCAGCAGTTTATCCTCAGGGATGAGGGGGTCCGAGACCCAGTACTTC. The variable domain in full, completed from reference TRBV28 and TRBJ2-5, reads DVKVTQSSRYLVKRTGEKVFLECVQDMDHENMFWYRQDPGLGLRLIYFSYDVKMKEKGDIPEGYSVSREKKERFSLILESASTNQTSMYLCASSLSSGMRGSETQYFGPGTRLLVL.